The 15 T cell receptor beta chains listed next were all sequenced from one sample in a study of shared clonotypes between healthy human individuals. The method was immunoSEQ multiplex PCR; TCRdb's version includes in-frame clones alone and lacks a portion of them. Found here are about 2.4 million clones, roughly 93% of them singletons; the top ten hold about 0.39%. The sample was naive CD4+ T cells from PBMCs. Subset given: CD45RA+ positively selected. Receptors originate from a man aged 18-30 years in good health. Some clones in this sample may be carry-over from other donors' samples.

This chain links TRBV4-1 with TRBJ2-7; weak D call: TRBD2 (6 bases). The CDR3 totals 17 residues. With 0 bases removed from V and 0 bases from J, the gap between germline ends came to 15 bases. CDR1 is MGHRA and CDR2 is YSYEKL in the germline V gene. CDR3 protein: CASSQDSGLDLSYEQYF. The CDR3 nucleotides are TGCGCCAGCAGCCAAGATTCGGGACTCGATCTCTCCTACGAGCAGTACTTC.

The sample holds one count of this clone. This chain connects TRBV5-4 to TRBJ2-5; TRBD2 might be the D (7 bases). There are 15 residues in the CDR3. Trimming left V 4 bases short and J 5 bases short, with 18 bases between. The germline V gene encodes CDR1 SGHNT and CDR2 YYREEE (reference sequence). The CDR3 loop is CASSRGAQARETQYF. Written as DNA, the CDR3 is TGTGCCAGCAGCCGGGGGGCACAGGCTAGGGAGACCCAGTACTTC.

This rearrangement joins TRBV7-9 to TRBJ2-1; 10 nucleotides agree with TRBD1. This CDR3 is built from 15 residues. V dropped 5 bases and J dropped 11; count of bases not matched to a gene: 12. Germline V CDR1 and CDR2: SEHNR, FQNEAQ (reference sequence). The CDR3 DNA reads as TGTGCCAGCAGCCCCCCCACGGGACAGGGGTTTAAGCAGTTCTTC. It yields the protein CASSPPTGQGFKQFF.

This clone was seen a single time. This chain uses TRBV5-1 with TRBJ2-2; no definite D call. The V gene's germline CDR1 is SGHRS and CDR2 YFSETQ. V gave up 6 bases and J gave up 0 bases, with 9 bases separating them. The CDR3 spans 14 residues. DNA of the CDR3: TGCGCCAGCAAACCGGACCCGAACACCGGGGAGCTGTTTTTT. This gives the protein CASKPDPNTGELFF.

This chain's CDR3 is CSVRPGLDNEQFF. The CDR3 DNA is TGCAGCGTCCGTCCGGGACTAGACAATGAGCAGTTCTTC. This chain connects TRBV29-1 to TRBJ2-1, with TRBD2 matching 8 bases. Germline CDR1 reads SQVTM; CDR2 reads ANQGSEA. Trimming cost V 6 bases and J 5 bases; bases outside gene matches: 6. The CDR3 extends over 13 amino acids.

CDR3 loop: CASSQLMYTEAFF. For the CDR3, the DNA is TGCGCCAGCAGCCAACTTATGTACACTGAAGCTTTCTTT. The chain has TRBV4-3 and TRBJ1-1; D is unresolved. CDR3 length: 13 residues. V was clipped by 2 bases and J by 3 bases, with 7 bases between them. Germline loops: CDR1 LGHNA, CDR2 YSLEER.

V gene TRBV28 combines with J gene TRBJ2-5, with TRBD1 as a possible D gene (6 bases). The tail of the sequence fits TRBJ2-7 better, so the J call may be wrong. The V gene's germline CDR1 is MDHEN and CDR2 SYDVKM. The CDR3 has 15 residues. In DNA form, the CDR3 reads TGTGCCAGCAGGTCTAGACAGGTACTACACCACGAGCAGTACTTC. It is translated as CASRSRQVLHHEQYF.

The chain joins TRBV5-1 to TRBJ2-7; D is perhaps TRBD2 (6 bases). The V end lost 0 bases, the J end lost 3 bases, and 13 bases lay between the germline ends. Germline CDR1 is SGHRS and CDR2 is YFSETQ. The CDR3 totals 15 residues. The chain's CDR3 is CASSLAISGDYEQYF. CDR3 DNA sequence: TGCGCCAGCAGCTTGGCTATTAGCGGAGACTACGAGCAGTACTTC.

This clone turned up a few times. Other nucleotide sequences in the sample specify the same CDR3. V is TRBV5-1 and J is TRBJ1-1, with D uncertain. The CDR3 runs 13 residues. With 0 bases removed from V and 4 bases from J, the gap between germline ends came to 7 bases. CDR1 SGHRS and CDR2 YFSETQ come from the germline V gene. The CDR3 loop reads CASSLAGSTEAFF. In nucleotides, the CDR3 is TGCGCCAGCAGCTTGGCGGGGAGCACTGAAGCTTTCTTT. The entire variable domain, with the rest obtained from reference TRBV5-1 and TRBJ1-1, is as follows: KAGVTQTPRYLIKTRGQQVTLSCSPISGHRSVSWYQQTPGQGLQFLFEYFSETQRNKGNFPGRFSGRQFSNSRSEMNVSTLELGDSALYLCASSLAGSTEAFFGQGTRLTVV.

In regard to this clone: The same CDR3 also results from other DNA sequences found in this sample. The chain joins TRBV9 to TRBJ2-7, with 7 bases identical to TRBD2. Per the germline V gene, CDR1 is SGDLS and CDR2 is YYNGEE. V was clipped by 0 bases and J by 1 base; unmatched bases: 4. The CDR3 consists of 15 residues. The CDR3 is CASSVEASGSYEQYF. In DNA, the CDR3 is TGTGCCAGCAGCGTAGAAGCTAGCGGTTCCTACGAGCAGTACTTC.

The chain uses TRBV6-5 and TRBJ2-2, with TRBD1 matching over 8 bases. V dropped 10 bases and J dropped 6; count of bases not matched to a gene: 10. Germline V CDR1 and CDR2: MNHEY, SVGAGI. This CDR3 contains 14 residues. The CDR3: CATKWDRKAGELFF. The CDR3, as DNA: TGTGCCACGAAGTGGGACAGGAAGGCCGGGGAGCTGTTTTTT.

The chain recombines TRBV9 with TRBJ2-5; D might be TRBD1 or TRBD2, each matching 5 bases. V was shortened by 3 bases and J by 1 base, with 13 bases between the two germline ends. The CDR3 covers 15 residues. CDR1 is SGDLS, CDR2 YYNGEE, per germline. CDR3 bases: TGTGCCAGCAGCGAGAGTCGGGGCGCCCAAGAGACCCAGTACTTC. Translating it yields CASSESRGAQETQYF.

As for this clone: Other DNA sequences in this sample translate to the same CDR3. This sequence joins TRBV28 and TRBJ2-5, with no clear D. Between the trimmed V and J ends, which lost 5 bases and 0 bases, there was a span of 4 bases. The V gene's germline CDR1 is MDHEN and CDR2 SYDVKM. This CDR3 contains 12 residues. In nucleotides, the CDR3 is TGTGCCAGCAGTCCTTACCAAGAGACCCAGTACTTC. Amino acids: CASSPYQETQYF.

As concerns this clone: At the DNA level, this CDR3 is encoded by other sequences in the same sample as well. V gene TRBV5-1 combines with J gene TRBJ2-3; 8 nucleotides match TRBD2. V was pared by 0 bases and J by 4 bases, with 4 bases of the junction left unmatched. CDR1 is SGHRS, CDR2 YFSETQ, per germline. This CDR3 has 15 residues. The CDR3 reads CASSLVAGGPDTQYF. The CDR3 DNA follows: TGCGCCAGCAGCTTGGTTGCGGGAGGCCCAGATACGCAGTATTTT.

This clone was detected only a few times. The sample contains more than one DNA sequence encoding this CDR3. The CDR3 sequence is CASSETDTQYF. The CDR3 DNA reads as TGTGCCAGCAGTGAAACAGATACGCAGTATTTT. The chain carries TRBV2 and TRBJ2-3; D is undetermined. This CDR3 has 11 amino acids. CDR1 and CDR2 from the germline V gene are SNHLY and FYNNEI. V was shortened by 2 bases and J by 3 bases, with 0 bases between the two germline ends.